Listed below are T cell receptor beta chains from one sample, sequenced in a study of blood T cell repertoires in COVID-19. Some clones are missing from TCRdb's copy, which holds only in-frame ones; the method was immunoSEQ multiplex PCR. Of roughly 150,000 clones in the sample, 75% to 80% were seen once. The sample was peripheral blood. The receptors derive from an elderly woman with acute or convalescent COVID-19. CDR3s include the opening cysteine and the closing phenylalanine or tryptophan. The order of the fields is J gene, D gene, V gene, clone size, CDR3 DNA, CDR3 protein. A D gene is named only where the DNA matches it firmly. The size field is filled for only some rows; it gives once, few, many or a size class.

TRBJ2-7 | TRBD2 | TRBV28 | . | TGTGCCAGCAGTCCCCAACTAGCGGGAGCGCGGGAGCAGTACTTC | CASSPQLAGAREQYF
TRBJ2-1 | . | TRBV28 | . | TGTGCCAGCAGTCTCCCGGGACTCCAAGTCCTCAATGAGCAGTTCTTC | CASSLPGLQVLNEQFF
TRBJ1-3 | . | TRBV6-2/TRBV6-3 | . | TGTGCCAGCAGCCGGCAGGGCCATTACTCTGGAAACACCATATATTTT | CASSRQGHYSGNTIYF
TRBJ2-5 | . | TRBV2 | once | TGTGCCAGCAGTGATCTCTCGGCAGGGCAAGAGACCCAGTACTTC | CASSDLSAGQETQYF
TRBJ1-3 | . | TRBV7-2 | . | TGTGCCAGCAGCTTAGATGGCGGCCCTGGAAACACCATATATTTT | CASSLDGGPGNTIYF
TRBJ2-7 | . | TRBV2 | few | TGTGCCAGCAGCCCCGGGGCCTACGAGCAGTACTTC | CASSPGAYEQYF
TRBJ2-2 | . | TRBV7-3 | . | TGTGCCAGCAGCTTAGGCCAGAACACCGGGGAGCTGTTTTTT | CASSLGQNTGELFF
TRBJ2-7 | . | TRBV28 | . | TGTGCCAGCAAAATCAGCGCGGAGATCCACGAGCAGTACTTC | CASKISAEIHEQYF
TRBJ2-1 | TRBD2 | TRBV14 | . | TGTGCCAGTCGGACTAGCGGGAGTTACAATGAGCAGTTCTTC | CASRTSGSYNEQFF
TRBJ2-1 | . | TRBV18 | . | TGTGCCAGCTCACCACCCGCAGGGCGCTCCTACAATGAGCAGTTCTTC | CASSPPAGRSYNEQFF
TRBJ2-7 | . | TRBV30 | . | TGTGCCTGGAGTGTACGGCAGGCCAACGAGCAGTACTTC | CAWSVRQANEQYF
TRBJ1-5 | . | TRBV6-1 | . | TGTGCCAGCAGTGAAATGCAGGGTATGGTTCAGCCCCAGCATTTT | CASSEMQGMVQPQHF
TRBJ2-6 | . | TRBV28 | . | TGTGCCAGCACCCTGGGGGGCTCTGGGGCCAACGTCCTGACTTTC | CASTLGGSGANVLTF
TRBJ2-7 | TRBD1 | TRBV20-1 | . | TGCAGTGCTAGTTCCAGACAGGGTACCAACGAGCAGTACTTC | CSASSRQGTNEQYF
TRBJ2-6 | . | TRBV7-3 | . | TGTGCCAGCAGCTTAATAATCCAGTGGTCCCACTCTGGGGCCAACGTCCTGACTTTC | CASSLIIQWSHSGANVLTF
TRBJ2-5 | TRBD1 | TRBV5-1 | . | TGCGCCAGCAGCTTCGACAGGGCGAAGACCCAGTACTTC | CASSFDRAKTQYF
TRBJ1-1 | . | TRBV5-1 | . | TGCGCCAGCAGCTTGGTAGTTAACACTGAAGCTTTCTTT | CASSLVVNTEAFF
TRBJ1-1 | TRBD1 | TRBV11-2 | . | TGTGCCAGCAGCCCAAGGACAGGGGTGAACACTGAAGCTTTCTTT | CASSPRTGVNTEAFF
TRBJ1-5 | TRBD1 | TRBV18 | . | TGTGCCAGCTCACCCCGACAGGGGATGGATCAGCCCCAGCATTTT | CASSPRQGMDQPQHF
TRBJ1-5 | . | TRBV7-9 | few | TGTGCCAGCAGCCCTGACAGATATCAGCCCCAGCATTTT | CASSPDRYQPQHF
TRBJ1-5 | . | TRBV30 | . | TGTGCCTGGAGTTCCCAGGGCGATCAGCCCCAGCATTTT | CAWSSQGDQPQHF
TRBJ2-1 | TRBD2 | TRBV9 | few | TGTGCCAGCAGCGTAGCCCTAGCGGGGTACAATGAGCAGTTCTTC | CASSVALAGYNEQFF
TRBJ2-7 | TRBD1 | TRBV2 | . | TGTGCCAGCAGTGCAAACAGGGGTGTGTACGAGCAGTACTTC | CASSANRGVYEQYF
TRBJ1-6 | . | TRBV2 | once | TGTGCCAGTGTTTCAGGAAATTCACCCCTCCACTTT | CASVSGNSPLHF
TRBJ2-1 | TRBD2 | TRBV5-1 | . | TGCGCCAGCAGCTACCCCGGGACTAGCGGATACAATGAGCAGTTCTTC | CASSYPGTSGYNEQFF
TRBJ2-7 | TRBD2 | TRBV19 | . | TGTGCCAGTAGTAGGACTAGCGGATACGAGCAGTACTTC | CASSRTSGYEQYF
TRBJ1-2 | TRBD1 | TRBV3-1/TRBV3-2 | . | TGTGCCAGCAGCCAAGATGGGACAGGGAATGGCTACACCTTC | CASSQDGTGNGYTF
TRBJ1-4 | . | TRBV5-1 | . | TGCGCCAGCAGCTTGGGGCCCGCAACTAATGAAAAACTGTTTTTT | CASSLGPATNEKLFF
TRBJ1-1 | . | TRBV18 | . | TGTGCCAGCTCAGTCGGAGGGACGGTCATGAACACTGAAGCTTTCTTT | CASSVGGTVMNTEAFF
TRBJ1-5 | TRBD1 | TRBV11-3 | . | TGTGCCAGCAGCCTACAGGGGGCAAGTCAGCCCCAGCATTTT | CASSLQGASQPQHF
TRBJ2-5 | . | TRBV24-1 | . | TGTGCCACCAGTGCCAAAACAGGGTCCCAAGAGACCCAGTACTTC | CATSAKTGSQETQYF
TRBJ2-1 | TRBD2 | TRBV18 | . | TGTGCCAGCTCACCCCTAGCGGGAGACGAGCAGTTCTTC | CASSPLAGDEQFF
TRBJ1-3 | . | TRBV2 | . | TGTGCCAGCAGTGTGGAGGGACGGGGAAACACCATATATTTT | CASSVEGRGNTIYF
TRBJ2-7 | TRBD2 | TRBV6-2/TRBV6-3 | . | TGTGCCAGCAGTTACTGGCCGTTAGCGGGAGTAGTGGGATCCTACGAGCAGTACTTC | CASSYWPLAGVVGSYEQYF
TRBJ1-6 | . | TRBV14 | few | TGTGCCAGCAGCCAACGGCAGTCAGGTTATAATTCACCCCTCCACTTT | CASSQRQSGYNSPLHF
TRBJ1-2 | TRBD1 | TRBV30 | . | TGTGCCTGGAGCAGGGGGCGCGGGGCCTATGGCTACACCTTC | CAWSRGRGAYGYTF
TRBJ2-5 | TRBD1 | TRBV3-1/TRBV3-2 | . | TGTGCCAGCAGCGACAGGGGGCTGGAGACCCAGTACTTC | CASSDRGLETQYF
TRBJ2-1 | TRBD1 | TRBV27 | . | TGTGCCAGCAGTCGCCTGGACAGGGGTCGTTACAATGAGCAGTTCTTC | CASSRLDRGRYNEQFF
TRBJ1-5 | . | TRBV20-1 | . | TGCAGTGCTAGTCAGGTGGATCAGCCCCAGCATTTT | CSASQVDQPQHF
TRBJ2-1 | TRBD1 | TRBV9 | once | TGTGCCAGCAGCGTCCGGGACAGTTCCTACAATGAGCAGTTCTTC | CASSVRDSSYNEQFF
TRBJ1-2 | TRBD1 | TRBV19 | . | TGTGCCACCGCGACAGGGTTAGGCTATGGCTACACCTTC | CATATGLGYGYTF